The 32 T cell receptor beta chains listed next were all sequenced from one sample in a study of cytomegalovirus exposure and HLA in healthy donors. 13 Jbeta primers and 60 Vbeta primers were used for the PCR. Here immunoSEQ multiplex PCR was the method, and the copy in TCRdb shows in-frame clones only, minus some. The sample includes under 200,000 clones, around 82% of them seen just once. Sequencing was done on a sample of PBMCs. The receptor set was obtained from a man aged 50 to 60 in good health and CMV-seropositive.

This sequence joins TRBV7-6 and TRBJ2-7, with 7 positions matching TRBD2. The CDR3 length is 16 residues. V shed 5 bases and J 2 bases; nucleotides not matched to a gene: 12. The germline gives CDR1 SGHVS, CDR2 FNYEAQ. CDR3 loop: CASSNSREGLTYEQYF. The CDR3 DNA follows: TGTGCCAGCAGCAACTCCAGGGAGGGGCTAACCTACGAGCAGTACTTC.

The chain carries TRBV5-5 and TRBJ2-7; D gene ambiguous. This CDR3 comprises 14 residues. V was trimmed by 1 base and J by 3 bases, leaving 11 bases between them. The germline gives CDR1 SGHKS, CDR2 YYEKEE (reference sequence). CDR3 sequence reads: CASSLSQAGYEQYF. CDR3 bases: TGTGCCAGCAGCTTGAGCCAGGCCGGCTACGAGCAGTACTTC.

This chain connects TRBV6-4 to TRBJ1-6; a weak D match, TRBD1 (6 bases). This CDR3 comprises 14 residues. Trimming removed 2 bases from V and 10 bases from J, with 12 bases in between. CDR1 and CDR2 (germline): MRHNA, SNTAGT. In DNA, the CDR3 is TGTGCCAGCAGTGACACAGACAGGAGCTCACCCCTCCACTTT. This encodes CASSDTDRSSPLHF.

About this clone itself: This sample includes further DNA sequences coding for the same CDR3. This CDR3 is CASSFPDEQFF. Here the CDR3 DNA reads TGTGCCAGCAGCTTTCCAGATGAGCAGTTCTTC. This chain links TRBV7-9 with TRBJ2-1, with D unresolved. The germline gives CDR1 SEHNR, CDR2 FQNEAQ (reference sequence). The V gene lost 3 bases and the J gene lost 8 bases, with 5 bases spanning the gap. The CDR3 is 11 residues long.

This clone was seen only a few times. The chain combines TRBV27 with TRBJ2-3; TRBD2 agrees at 7 bases. This CDR3 region has 16 residues. The junction had 8 bases not matched to a gene; V was cut back by 5 bases and J by 0 bases. Germline V gene lookup returns CDR1 MNHEY and CDR2 SMNVEV (reference sequence). In nucleotides, the CDR3 is TGTGCCAGCAGTACATGGGACTACCTCAGCACAGATACGCAGTATTTT. The encoded protein is CASSTWDYLSTDTQYF.

This clone was counted only a few times. The CDR3 spells CASSKLAGGQETQYF. CDR3 DNA: TGTGCCAGCAGCAAACTAGCGGGAGGTCAAGAGACCCAGTACTTC. The chain carries TRBV5-5 and TRBJ2-5; TRBD2 matches 12 bases. Trimming at V came to 4 bases and at J to 2 bases, leaving 3 bases not matched to a gene. The CDR3 has 15 amino acids. Germline CDR1 and CDR2: SGHKS and YYEKEE (reference sequence).

This rearrangement joins TRBV13 to TRBJ2-5; TRBD2 might be the D (5 bases). V was pared by 6 bases and J by 3 bases, with 11 bases between. The CDR3 spans 13 residues. Germline CDR1 and CDR2: PRHDT and FYEKMQ (reference sequence). The CDR3 protein is CASSSGSEETQYF. CDR3 coding DNA: TGTGCCAGCAGTTCGGGTAGCGAAGAGACCCAGTACTTC.

This clone was observed once. CDR3 protein: CASSYVGGTEAFF. Written as DNA, the CDR3 is TGTGCCAGCAGTTACGTGGGGGGCACTGAAGCTTTCTTT. The chain links TRBV6-5 to TRBJ1-1; maybe TRBD1 (5 bases). CDR1 and CDR2 (germline): MNHEY, SVGAGI. Between the trimmed V and J ends, which lost 2 bases and 4 bases, there was a span of 8 bases. CDR3 length: 13 amino acids.

The V gene is TRBV10-3, the J gene TRBJ1-5; D possibly corresponds to TRBD1 (6 bases). CDR3 size: 14 residues. Germline CDR1 reads ENHRY; CDR2 reads SYGVKD. Trimming left V 6 bases short and J 4 bases short, with 13 bases between. The CDR3 DNA reads TGTGCCATCAGGGCGGAGGGGGGGAATCAGCCCCAGCATTTT. This encodes CAIRAEGGNQPQHF.

A single count supports this clone. The J gene is TRBJ1-1, the V gene TRBV2; TRBD1 matches 7 bases. The CDR3 is 10 residues long. Germline V gene lookup returns CDR1 SNHLY and CDR2 FYNNEI. J was trimmed by 11 bases and V by 7 bases; bases with no gene match: 4. The CDR3: CASTVGQAFF. DNA of the CDR3: TGTGCCAGCACTGTGGGACAGGCTTTCTTT. Combining the CDR3 with reference TRBV2 and TRBJ1-1 gives the whole variable domain EPEVTQTPSHQVTQMGQEVILRCVPISNHLYFYWYRQILGQKVEFLVSFYNNEISEKSEIFDDQFSVERPDGSNFTLKIRSTKLEDSAMYFCASTVGQAFFGQGTRLTVV.

The V gene is TRBV11-2, the J gene TRBJ2-5; D is possibly TRBD2 (6 bases). Germline V gene sequence: CDR1 SGHAT, CDR2 FQNNGV. This CDR3 spans 17 amino acids. The V and J ends lost 2 bases and 0 bases respectively, with 16 bases between them. CDR3 protein: CASSLSQSGYDQETQYF. CDR3 DNA sequence: TGTGCCAGCAGCTTATCCCAGAGCGGGTACGACCAAGAGACCCAGTACTTC.

The chain is built from TRBV11-2 and TRBJ2-5, with D uncertain. Germline V gives CDR1 SGHAT, CDR2 FQNNGV. The CDR3 contains 13 residues. Trimming left V 3 bases short and J 1 base short, with 6 bases between. This chain's CDR3 is CASSFRVQETQYF. DNA of the CDR3: TGTGCCAGCAGCTTTCGGGTCCAAGAGACCCAGTACTTC.

This clone was recorded a few times. The chain combines TRBV5-6 with TRBJ1-1; the D gene is possibly TRBD1 (5 bases). There are 14 residues in the CDR3. V lost 4 bases, J lost 5 bases, and 15 bases lay in between. In germline, CDR1 is SGHDT, CDR2 YYEEEE. CDR3: CASSVTGGGTEAFF. The CDR3, as DNA: TGTGCCAGCAGCGTCACCGGGGGAGGGACTGAAGCTTTCTTT.

V and J are TRBV10-3 and TRBJ2-3; 12 nucleotides agree with TRBD2. The V gene end was trimmed by 10 bases and the J gene end by 4 bases; junction bases not matched to a gene: 3. The CDR3 has 13 amino acids. CDR1 is ENHRY and CDR2 is SYGVKD in the germline V gene. The CDR3 coding sequence is TGTGCCACCGGACTAGCGGGACCAGATACGCAGTATTTT. Translation: CATGLAGPDTQYF.

This clone was observed once. The CDR3 coding sequence is TGCGCCAGCCGGGACAGGGGAAACATTCAGTACTTC. Translation gives CASRDRGNIQYF. The chain couples TRBV5-1 to TRBJ2-4; 10 bases are shared with TRBD1. The CDR3 runs to 12 residues. V trimming: 7 bases; J trimming: 6 bases; junction bases outside the gene matches: 1. Germline lookup yields CDR1 SGHRS and CDR2 YFSETQ. The full variable domain, its missing parts supplied by reference TRBV5-1 and TRBJ2-4, is KAGVTQTPRYLIKTRGQQVTLSCSPISGHRSVSWYQQTPGQGLQFLFEYFSETQRNKGNFPGRFSGRQFSNSRSEMNVSTLELGDSALYLCASRDRGNIQYFGAGTRLSVL.

CDR3 bases: TGTGCCAGCAGCTTAAGTGCGCGCAACTACGAGCAGTACTTC. Its protein product is CASSLSARNYEQYF. The genes are TRBV7-3 and TRBJ2-7, with unresolved D. Trimming stripped 1 base from V and 3 bases from J, with 10 bases between. The CDR3 runs to 14 residues. Germline CDR1 and CDR2: SGHTA and FQGTGA.

This chain joins TRBV7-9 and TRBJ2-1, with TRBD2 matching over 11 bases. The junction had 9 bases not matched to a gene; V was cut back by 3 bases and J by 8 bases. Germline assignment: CDR1 SEHNR and CDR2 FQNEAQ (reference sequence). The CDR3 loop spans 16 amino acids. The CDR3 reads CASSLSLAGGLDEQFF. CDR3 DNA: TGTGCCAGCAGCTTGTCCCTAGCGGGAGGCTTGGATGAGCAGTTCTTC.

The chain carries TRBV9 and TRBJ2-3; 7 positions match TRBD2. There are 13 residues in the CDR3. With 4 bases clipped from V and 10 bases from J, the junction kept 9 bases outside the gene matches. Germline CDR1 is SGDLS and CDR2 is YYNGEE. For the CDR3, the DNA is TGTGCCAGCAGCTCCTGGGGGGGTGCACCGCAGTATTTT. Protein product: CASSSWGGAPQYF.

The rearrangement joins TRBV7-3 to TRBJ2-2; 8 nucleotides match TRBD2. The V gene's germline CDR1 is SGHTA and CDR2 FQGTGA. The CDR3 is made up of 16 amino acids. Losses at the gene ends were 1 base for V and 5 bases for J; bases not matched to a gene: 6. CDR3 sequence: CASSLRAGDRTGELFF. In DNA form, the CDR3 reads TGTGCCAGCAGCTTAAGAGCGGGAGATAGGACCGGGGAGCTGTTTTTT.

The chain uses TRBV2 and TRBJ2-1; 8 positions match TRBD2. From germline, CDR1 is SNHLY and CDR2 FYNNEI. The V and J ends lost 5 bases and 0 bases, in that order; junction bases with no gene match: 3. This CDR3 contains 15 residues. The CDR3 DNA reads as TGTGCCAGCAGTAGCGGGAGCCGCTCCTACAATGAGCAGTTCTTC. Its translation is CASSSGSRSYNEQFF.

CDR3 loop: CASNPNRRARTDTQYF. The CDR3 DNA follows: TGTGCCAGCAATCCAAACCGGCGGGCCCGCACAGATACGCAGTATTTT. The rearrangement uses TRBV2 and TRBJ2-3; maybe TRBD2 (5 bases). With 7 bases removed from V and 1 base from J, the gap between germline ends came to 18 bases. CDR1 is SNHLY and CDR2 is FYNNEI in the germline V gene. CDR3 length: 16 amino acids.

This clone has only one observation. The chain uses TRBV28 and TRBJ1-5; possible D gene TRBD1, 5 bases. The CDR3 extends over 12 amino acids. The V and J ends lost 6 bases and 6 bases respectively, with 9 bases between them. Germline loops: CDR1 MDHEN, CDR2 SYDVKM. CDR3 in DNA: TGTGCCAGCAGCCGGGGGGGTCAGCCCCAGCATTTT. This translates into CASSRGGQPQHF. Full variable domain (rest looked up from reference TRBV28 and TRBJ1-5): DVKVTQSSRYLVKRTGEKVFLECVQDMDHENMFWYRQDPGLGLRLIYFSYDVKMKEKGDIPEGYSVSREKKERFSLILESASTNQTSMYLCASSRGGQPQHFGDGTRLSIL.

The chain links TRBV5-5 to TRBJ2-3; possibly TRBD2 for D (6 bases). The CDR3 has 15 residues. Germline V lookup: CDR1 SGHKS, CDR2 YYEKEE (reference sequence). V was clipped by 4 bases and J by 2 bases, with 14 bases between them. The CDR3 here is CASSPLGEVTDTQYF. CDR3 coding DNA: TGTGCCAGCAGCCCTCTGGGGGAGGTCACAGATACGCAGTATTTT.

The chain uses TRBV6-5 and TRBJ2-7; 8 bases map to TRBD2. Germline V lookup: CDR1 MNHEY, CDR2 SVGAGI. V trimming: 4 bases; J trimming: 4 bases; junction bases outside the gene matches: 6. This CDR3 comprises 14 residues. The CDR3 DNA is TGTGCCAGCAGTTGGGCGGGAGGAGGATACGAGCAGTACTTC. Residues: CASSWAGGGYEQYF.

V usage is TRBV7-6 and J usage is TRBJ2-1; the D gene is possibly TRBD2 (6 bases). V was clipped by 4 bases and J by 4 bases, with 14 bases between them. CDR3 length equals 15 residues. Germline V gene data show CDR1 as SGHVS and CDR2 as FNYEAQ. In DNA, the CDR3 is TGTGCCAGCAGCTCGGTAGCGGAGAGGTACAATGAGCAGTTCTTC. Residues: CASSSVAERYNEQFF. Combining the CDR3 with reference TRBV7-6 and TRBJ2-1 gives the whole variable domain GAGVSQSPRYKVTKRGQDVALRCDPISGHVSLYWYRQALGQGPEFLTYFNYEAQQDKSGLPNDRFSAERPEGSISTLTIQRTEQRDSAMYRCASSSVAERYNEQFFGPGTRLTVL.

This chain joins TRBV4-2 and TRBJ1-1; 7 bases line up with TRBD1. From germline, CDR1 is LGHNA and CDR2 YNFKEQ. V gave up 0 bases and J gave up 6 bases; unmatched junction bases: 7. This CDR3 spans 15 amino acids. CDR3 residues: CASSQDDRVAAEAFF. CDR3 in DNA: TGTGCCAGCAGCCAAGATGACAGGGTGGCCGCTGAAGCTTTCTTT.

Of note for this clone: Mismatch with germline at one junction end may stem from a read error. This chain uses TRBV7-6 with TRBJ2-1, with 9 bases identical to TRBD2. This CDR3 is built from 14 residues. CDR1 and CDR2 from the germline V gene are SGHVS and FNYEAQ. In nucleotides, the CDR3 is TGTGCTAGCAGGAGGCTAGCGGGAATCAATGAGCAGTTCTTC. Amino acids: CASRRLAGINEQFF. The complete variable domain, with remaining parts taken from reference TRBV7-6 and TRBJ2-1, reads GAGVSQSPRYKVTKRGQDVALRCDPISGHVSLYWYRQALGQGPEFLTYFNYEAQQDKSGLPNDRFSAERPEGSISTLTIQRTEQRDSAMYRCASRRLAGINEQFFGPGTRLTVL.

This sequence joins TRBV7-6 and TRBJ1-1, with D perhaps TRBD1 (6 bases). The germline V gene has CDR1 SGHVS and CDR2 FNYEAQ. This CDR3 is built from 14 residues. With 4 bases removed from V and 0 bases from J, the gap between germline ends came to 9 bases. The CDR3 sequence is CASSSDSLNTEAFF. The CDR3 coding sequence is TGTGCCAGCAGCTCGGACAGCTTGAACACTGAAGCTTTCTTT.

V gene TRBV30 combines with J gene TRBJ2-1; D is undetermined. The CDR3 spans 12 residues. The germline gives CDR1 GTSNPN, CDR2 SVGIG (reference sequence). Trimming shortened V by 3 bases and J by 5 bases, and 8 bases separated the two germline ends. The CDR3 reads CAWSELDNEQFF. Written as DNA, the CDR3 is TGTGCCTGGAGCGAATTAGACAATGAGCAGTTCTTC.

The chain carries TRBV6-4 and TRBJ2-1, with 9 positions matching TRBD2. The CDR3 extends over 13 amino acids. V lost 7 bases to trimming and J lost 3 bases; unmatched junction nucleotides: 1. CDR1 and CDR2 (germline): MRHNA, SNTAGT. The chain's CDR3 is CASTREGYNEQFF. CDR3 bases: TGTGCCAGCACGCGGGAGGGCTACAATGAGCAGTTCTTC.

CDR3 protein: CASRPDRGPDTQYF. The CDR3 DNA follows: TGTGCCAGCAGGCCCGACAGGGGCCCAGATACGCAGTATTTT. This chain links TRBV2 with TRBJ2-3; 8 bases match TRBD1. Losses at the gene ends were 6 bases for V and 4 bases for J; bases not matched to a gene: 6. Looked up from germline, CDR1 is SNHLY and CDR2 is FYNNEI. The CDR3 is made up of 14 amino acids.

The CDR3 DNA sequence: TGTGCCAGCAGCTTAGCACAGGGGGCGATTGTAGCCTACGAGCAGTACTTC. It specifies CASSLAQGAIVAYEQYF. V gene TRBV11-2 combines with J gene TRBJ2-7, with TRBD1 identical over 9 bases. Trimming took 1 base from V and 2 from J; bases not matched to a gene: 9. Germline V gives CDR1 SGHAT, CDR2 FQNNGV. CDR3 length: 17 residues.